This TCR beta chain was retrieved from a study of T cell repertoires in ileal Crohn's disease. About the research overall: Operated complications were stricturing disease (roughly 60%) and penetrating disease (approximately 39%). Regarding the study as a whole: Active smokers at surgery had more clonal expansions than non-smokers. Every patient over 26.8% clonality showed endoscopic recurrence.

Sample time point: inflamed ileum from the surgical specimen. In regard to this clone: The antigen is undetermined.

Here immunoSEQ multiplex PCR was the method, and the copy in TCRdb shows in-frame clones only, minus some. The table lists fewer than 4,500 clones, roughly 79% of them singletons. This sequence was found in an adult with Crohn's disease. Sample: ileal tissue.

The DNA for the CDR3 is TGCGCCAGGACAGGGGAGGGCGGCTACACCTTC. It yields the protein CARTGEGGYTF. The chain recombines TRBV10-2 with TRBJ1-2; the match to TRBD1 covers 8 bases. The germline gives CDR1 WSHSY, CDR2 SAAADI. J lost 8 bases, V lost 9 bases, and 5 bases had no gene match. The CDR3 is made up of 11 amino acids.